The present TCR beta chain was sequenced within a study of shared clonotypes between healthy human individuals. Findings and limits, study-wide: What limited the represented genetic and exposure-history diversity was the small number of donors.

The CDR3 consists of 18 residues. Trimming cost V 4 bases and J 0 bases; bases outside gene matches: 11. Germline V gene sequence: CDR1 MDHEN, CDR2 SYDVKM. Worth noting for this clone: The antigen is undetermined.

Generated by immunoSEQ multiplex PCR, the TCRdb table keeps only in-frame clones and is missing some. Among about 1.5 million clones listed, about 96% were seen once. The chain joins TRBV28 to TRBJ2-5; TRBD1 matches 10 bases. The sample comprised naive CD4+ T cells sorted from blood. The sample's subset: CD45RA+ positively selected. The TCR sequence derives from a man aged 25 to 40 in good health. CDR3 protein: CASSWGYLGQGDQETQYF. The CDR3 DNA reads as TGTGCCAGCAGTTGGGGATATCTCGGACAGGGGGACCAAGAGACCCAGTACTTC.